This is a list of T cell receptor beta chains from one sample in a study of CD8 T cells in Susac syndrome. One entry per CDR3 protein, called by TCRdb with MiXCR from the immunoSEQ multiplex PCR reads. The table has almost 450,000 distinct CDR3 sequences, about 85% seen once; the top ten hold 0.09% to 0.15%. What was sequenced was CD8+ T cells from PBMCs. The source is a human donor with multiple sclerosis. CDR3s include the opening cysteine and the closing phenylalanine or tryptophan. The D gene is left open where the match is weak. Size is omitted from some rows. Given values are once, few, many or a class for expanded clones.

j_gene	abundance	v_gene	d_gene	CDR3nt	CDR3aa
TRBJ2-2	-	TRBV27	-	TGTGCCAGCAGTTTATCGCCAGGAGCGAACACCGGGGAGCTGTTTTTT	CASSLSPGANTGELFF
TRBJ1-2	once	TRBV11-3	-	TGTGCCAGCAGCTTATACAGGGTAATGAATGGCTACACCTTC	CASSLYRVMNGYTF
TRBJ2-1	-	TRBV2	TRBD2	TGTGCCAGCAGCCCTGGGACTAGCAAGCAGTTCTTC	CASSPGTSKQFF
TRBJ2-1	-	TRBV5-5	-	TGTGCCAGCAGCTTTAGGACTACAAATGAGCAGTTCTTC	CASSFRTTNEQFF
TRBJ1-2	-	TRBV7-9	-	TGTGCCAGCAGCTTAGCGCCAGGGGCCCCCTATGGCTACACCTTC	CASSLAPGAPYGYTF
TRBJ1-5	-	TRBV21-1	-	TGTGCCAGCAGGCTCACGAGGGATCACCTCCCGCTCCGTAGTAGCAATCAGCCCCAGCATTTT	CASRLTRDHLPLRSSNQPQHF
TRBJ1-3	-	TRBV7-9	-	TGTGCCAGCAGCTTAGACCCACGGACCCGGGACACCATATATTTT	CASSLDPRTRDTIYF
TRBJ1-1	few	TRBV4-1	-	TGCGCCAGCAGCCATCGAACGGGGTTAGGTGAAGCTTTCTTT	CASSHRTGLGEAFF
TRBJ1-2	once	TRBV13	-	TGTGCCAGCAGCCTGGACTTCCGGCGCGACTATGGCTACACCTTC	CASSLDFRRDYGYTF
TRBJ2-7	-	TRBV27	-	TGTGCCAGCAGTTTTAGCGGCCTCTCCTACGAGCAGTACTTC	CASSFSGLSYEQYF
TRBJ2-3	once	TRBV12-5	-	TGTGCTAGTGGTTGGACAGATACGCAGTATTTT	CASGWTDTQYF
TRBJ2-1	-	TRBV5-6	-	TGTGCCAGCAGCTTGGGGTGGGGTGAGCAGTTCTTC	CASSLGWGEQFF
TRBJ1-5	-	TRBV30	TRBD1	TGTGCCTGGGGGACAGTTGATAGCAATCAGCCCCAGCATTTT	CAWGTVDSNQPQHF
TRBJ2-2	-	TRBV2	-	TGTGCCAGCAGTGGACTAGCGAACACCGGGGAGCTGTTTTTT	CASSGLANTGELFF
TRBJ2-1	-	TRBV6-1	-	TGTGCCAGCAGTGAAGCCTCGGAGGCCTACAATGAGCAGTTCTTC	CASSEASEAYNEQFF
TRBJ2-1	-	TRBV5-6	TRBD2	TGTGCCAGCAGCTTGGGACTAGCGGGGGGCCTGCACACCAATGAGCAGTTCTTC	CASSLGLAGGLHTNEQFF
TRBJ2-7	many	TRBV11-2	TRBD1	TGTGCCAGCAGCTTTGGACAGGCCTACGAGCAGTACTTC	CASSFGQAYEQYF